These 13 T cell receptor beta chains originate from one sample sequenced in a study of Graves' ophthalmopathy and Graves' hyperthyroidism. Amplifying from RNA transcripts, the study obtained TCR beta CDR3 regions. The first round was an RT-PCR with HTBI primers, and the second round was a multiplex PCR. MiXCR, applied by TCRdb to the multiplex PCR reads, yields one record per CDR3 protein. The data show 200,000 to 250,000 distinct CDR3 sequences, with roughly 21% seen just once and 43% held by the top ten. Sequenced material: peripheral blood. The receptor source for this set is a woman between 50 and 59 years old with Graves' ophthalmopathy.

In its sample, this clonotype was seen a few times. This CDR3 reads CATNVRGRTYNEQFF. The CDR3 DNA sequence: TGTGCCACCAATGTCCGGGGCAGGACCTACAATGAGCAGTTCTTC. J is TRBJ2-1 and V is TRBV24-1; D is perhaps TRBD1 or TRBD2 (5 bases each). Trimming took off 8 bases at V and 2 bases at J, with 15 bases between the two ends. This CDR3 comprises 15 residues. The germline V gene has CDR1 KGHDR and CDR2 SFDVKD.

This clonotype has a handful of counts. The chain's CDR3 is CASSSRLAGTDTQYF. The DNA for the CDR3 is TGTGCCAGCAGCTCTCGACTAGCGGGCACAGATACGCAGTATTTT. The chain recombines TRBV5-5 with TRBJ2-3, with 9 bases that match TRBD2. CDR1 SGHKS and CDR2 YYEKEE come from the germline V gene (reference sequence). With V trimmed by 3 bases and J by 1 base, 3 bases remained unmatched. The CDR3 loop spans 15 amino acids.

This clonotype was detected many times. The V gene is TRBV28, the J gene TRBJ2-7; possible D gene TRBD2, 6 bases. From germline, CDR1 is MDHEN and CDR2 SYDVKM. The CDR3 is made up of 14 amino acids. V was cut by 9 bases and J by 2 bases, with 17 bases left in between. This CDR3 is CASSFSGATYEQYF. CDR3 sequence (DNA): TGTGCCAGTTCTTTTAGCGGAGCTACCTACGAGCAGTACTTC.

Ten or more counts support this clonotype. The J gene is TRBJ1-2, the V gene TRBV5-1; TRBD1 agrees at 7 bases. With 4 bases clipped from V and 5 bases from J, the junction kept 8 bases outside the gene matches. The CDR3 runs 14 residues. The germline gives CDR1 SGHRS, CDR2 YFSETQ. As DNA, the CDR3 is TGCGCCAGCAGCATAACAGGGGCCCAATATGGCTACACCTTC. It is translated as CASSITGAQYGYTF.

This clonotype was seen many times. The chain links TRBV11-2 to TRBJ2-7; D may be TRBD2 (6 bases). This CDR3 is 15 amino acids long. CDR1 is SGHAT, CDR2 FQNNGV, per germline. The V end was cut by 1 base, the J end by 0 bases, with 10 bases between. The CDR3 DNA reads TGTGCCAGCAGCTTAGTGGTGGGAGGCTCCTACGAGCAGTACTTC. This sequence encodes CASSLVVGGSYEQYF.

This clonotype was counted at least ten times. The chain is built from TRBV30 and TRBJ1-5, with D perhaps matching TRBD1 (5 bases). Trimming shortened V by 5 bases and J by 6 bases, and 14 bases separated the two germline ends. The CDR3 covers 13 residues. CDR1 is GTSNPN and CDR2 is SVGIG in the germline V gene (reference sequence). CDR3 nucleotide sequence: TGTGCCTGGGGCGGGGGGAATGGTCAGCCCCAGCATTTT. It is translated as CAWGGGNGQPQHF.

This clonotype has just a few counts. This could be a read error, since a much larger clone is one nucleotide away. V usage is TRBV19 and J usage is TRBJ1-2; TRBD1 agrees at 9 bases. The CDR3 runs 15 residues. Germline CDR1 LNHDA, CDR2 SQIVND (reference sequence). The CDR3 region is CVSGDWDRAGYGYTF. The CDR3 nucleotides read TGTGTCAGTGGGGATTGGGACAGGGCAGGCTATGGCTACACCTTC.

This clonotype appeared many times. The chain links TRBV4-1 to TRBJ2-7, with 8 bases matching TRBD2. J was trimmed by 3 bases and V by 0 bases; bases with no gene match: 4. Germline V gene data show CDR1 as MGHRA and CDR2 as YSYEKL. The length of the CDR3 is 15 residues. The CDR3 nucleotides read TGCGCCAGCAGCCAAGAGGGGACTAGGAGCTACGAGCAGTACTTC. It encodes CASSQEGTRSYEQYF.

This clonotype showed up just a few times. The V call is TRBV9, the J call TRBJ2-5; tentatively, D is TRBD1 (6 bases). Germline CDR1 and CDR2: SGDLS and YYNGEE. CDR3 length equals 15 residues. Deletions cut 0 bases from V and 3 bases from J, with 12 bases between. Here the CDR3 DNA reads TGTGCCAGCAGCGTAGACCCAGGGACAAAAGAGACCCAGTACTTC. Encoded protein: CASSVDPGTKETQYF. Combining the CDR3 with reference TRBV9 and TRBJ2-5 gives the whole variable domain DSGVTQTPKHLITATGQRVTLRCSPRSGDLSVYWYQQSLDQGLQFLIQYYNGEERAKGNILERFSAQQFPDLHSELNLSSLELGDSALYFCASSVDPGTKETQYFGPGTRLLVL.

There are many counts of this clonotype. This rearrangement joins TRBV25-1 to TRBJ2-6, with 9 bases matching TRBD1. The germline gives CDR1 MGHDK, CDR2 SYGVNS. CDR3 length: 17 amino acids. V lost 6 bases, J lost 1 base, and 7 bases stayed unmatched. CDR3 loop: CASRGDRGGSGANVLTF. CDR3 sequence (DNA): TGTGCCAGCAGGGGAGACAGGGGGGGATCTGGGGCCAACGTCCTGACTTTC.

This clonotype occurred many times. J is TRBJ2-5 and V is TRBV20-1; D unclear. Trimming took 3 bases from V and 0 from J, leaving 11 bases between them. The germline V gene encodes CDR1 DFQATT and CDR2 SNEGSKA (reference sequence). The CDR3 has 14 amino acids. The CDR3 region has the DNA TGCAGTGCTAGCCCGGTGTCAGACCAAGAGACCCAGTACTTC. This codes for CSASPVSDQETQYF.

This clonotype was seen ten or more times. The rearrangement joins TRBV6-2 or TRBV6-3 to TRBJ2-7; 7 bases are shared with TRBD2. V lost 4 bases to trimming and J lost 0 bases; unmatched junction nucleotides: 3. In germline, CDR1 is MNHEY, CDR2 SVGEGT. The CDR3 has 14 residues. Written as DNA, the CDR3 is TGTGCCAGCAGTTGGGGGGGAAGCTCCTACGAGCAGTACTTC. Its translation is CASSWGGSSYEQYF.

This clonotype occurred many times. This chain links TRBV6-2 or TRBV6-3 with TRBJ1-3; weak D call: TRBD1 (6 bases). The CDR3 consists of 20 residues. Germline V gene data show CDR1 as MNHEY and CDR2 as SVGEGT. V lost 2 bases and J lost 0, with 23 bases in between. This CDR3 reads CASSYNPQLGQTFSGNTIYF. The CDR3 bases are TGTGCCAGCAGTTACAACCCCCAGCTAGGACAGACCTTCTCTGGAAACACCATATATTTT.